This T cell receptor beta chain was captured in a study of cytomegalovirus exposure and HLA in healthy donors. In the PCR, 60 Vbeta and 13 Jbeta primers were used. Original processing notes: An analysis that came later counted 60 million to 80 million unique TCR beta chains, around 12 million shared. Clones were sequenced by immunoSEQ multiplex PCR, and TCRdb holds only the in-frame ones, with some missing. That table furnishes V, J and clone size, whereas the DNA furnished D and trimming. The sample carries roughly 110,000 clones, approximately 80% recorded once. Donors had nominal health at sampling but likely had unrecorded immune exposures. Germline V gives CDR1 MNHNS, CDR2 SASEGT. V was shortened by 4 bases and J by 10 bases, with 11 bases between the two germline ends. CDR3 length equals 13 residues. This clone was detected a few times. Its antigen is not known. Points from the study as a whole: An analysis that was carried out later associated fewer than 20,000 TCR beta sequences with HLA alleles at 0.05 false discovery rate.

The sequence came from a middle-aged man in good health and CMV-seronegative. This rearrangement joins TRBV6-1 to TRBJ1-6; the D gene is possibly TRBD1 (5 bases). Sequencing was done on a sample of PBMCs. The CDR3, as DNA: TGTGCCAGCAGTGTCTCAGGGATATCACCCCTCCACTTT. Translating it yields CASSVSGISPLHF.